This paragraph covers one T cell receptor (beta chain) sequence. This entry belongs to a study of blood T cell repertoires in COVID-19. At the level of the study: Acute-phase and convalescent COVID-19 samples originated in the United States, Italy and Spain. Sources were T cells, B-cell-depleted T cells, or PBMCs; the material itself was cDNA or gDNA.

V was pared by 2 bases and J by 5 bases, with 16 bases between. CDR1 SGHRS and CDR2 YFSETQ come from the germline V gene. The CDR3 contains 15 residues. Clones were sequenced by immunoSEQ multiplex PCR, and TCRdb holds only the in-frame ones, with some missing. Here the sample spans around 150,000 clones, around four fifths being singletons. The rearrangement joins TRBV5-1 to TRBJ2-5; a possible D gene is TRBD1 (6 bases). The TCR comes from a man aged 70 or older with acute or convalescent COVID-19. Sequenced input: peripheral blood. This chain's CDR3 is CASSLIGTGSETQYF. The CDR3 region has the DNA TGCGCCAGCAGCTTAATAGGTACAGGGTCGGAGACCCAGTACTTC.